A selection of T cell receptor beta chains follows, all from one sample in a study of blood T cell repertoires in COVID-19. TCRdb's table, derived via immunoSEQ multiplex PCR, lists solely in-frame clones and lacks some. The table has 180,000 or so clones, approximately 86% seen once. Source material: peripheral blood. The receptors were sampled from a man between 18 and 29 years old with acute or convalescent COVID-19. Both conserved end residues are part of each CDR3. A D gene is named only where the DNA matches it firmly. Some rows mark clone size as missing; the rest say once, few, many or name a class of expanded clone.

NA	13	TRBV28	NA	TRBJ1-4	TGTGCCAGTACCGTCTCGGGTGGAGAAAAACTGTTTTTT	CASTVSGGEKLFF
NA	17	TRBV11-2	NA	TRBJ1-6	TGTGCCAGCAGCTTATCAGGGCCACAGCTCCGCAATTCACCCCTCCACTTT	CASSLSGPQLRNSPLHF
NA	14	TRBV19	NA	TRBJ1-4	TGTGCCAGTAGTTCCGGGACTCTAAACGAAAAACTGTTTTTT	CASSSGTLNEKLFF
NA	15	TRBV15	NA	TRBJ1-5	TGTGCCACCAGCAGAGGAGACAGGCCCAATCAGCCCCAGCATTTT	CATSRGDRPNQPQHF
NA	19	TRBV11-2	TRBD2	TRBJ2-5	TGTGCCAGCAGCTTAAATTTTGTGACGGGACTAGGTCGTATAGAGACCCAGTACTTC	CASSLNFVTGLGRIETQYF
NA	15	TRBV3-1/TRBV3-2	NA	TRBJ1-6	TGTGCCAGCAGCCAAGACAGGGTCATGAATTCACCCCTCCACTTT	CASSQDRVMNSPLHF
once	16	TRBV4-2	TRBD1	TRBJ1-1	TGTGCCAGCAGCCAACCAGGGGGCGAGATGAACACTGAAGCTTTCTTT	CASSQPGGEMNTEAFF
NA	16	TRBV24-1	TRBD1	TRBJ1-2	TGTGCCACCAGTGATTTTTCCGGGACAGGGGTTCAAGGCTACACCTTC	CATSDFSGTGVQGYTF
NA	15	TRBV5-1	NA	TRBJ2-1	TGCGCCAGCAGCTTGGGACTGAGCTCCTACAATGAGCAGTTCTTC	CASSLGLSSYNEQFF
NA	15	TRBV19	TRBD1	TRBJ1-5	TGTGCCAGTAGTTCTGACAGGGGTAGCAATCAGCCCCAGCATTTT	CASSSDRGSNQPQHF
NA	15	TRBV28	TRBD1	TRBJ1-2	TGTGCCAGCAGTTCCCCGGGACAGGGGAACTATGGCTACACCTTC	CASSSPGQGNYGYTF
NA	12	TRBV6-6	TRBD1	TRBJ1-2	TGTGCCAGCGAGACAGGGAACTATGGCTACACCTTC	CASETGNYGYTF
NA	15	TRBV7-6	NA	TRBJ2-5	TGTGCCAGCAGCCCCCCGAGTAGCAGCCAAGAGACCCAGTACTTC	CASSPPSSSQETQYF
NA	19	TRBV4-1	NA	TRBJ2-5	TGCGCCAGCAGCCAAGATGCTTTAGTTAACCGCGCCGAGTTAGAGACCCAGTACTTC	CASSQDALVNRAELETQYF
NA	18	TRBV3-1/TRBV3-2	TRBD1	TRBJ2-6	TGTGCCAGCAGCCTCACAACTAACAGGGGCAAGGGGGCCAACGTCCTGACTTTC	CASSLTTNRGKGANVLTF
NA	18	TRBV5-1	TRBD1	TRBJ2-6	TGCGCCAGCAGCGTAGGACAGGGGGTCGGGTCTGGGGCCAACGTCCTGACTTTC	CASSVGQGVGSGANVLTF
NA	14	TRBV11-2	NA	TRBJ1-4	TGTGCCAGCAGCTCGATTAGTAGGGGGGGGAGACTGTTTTTT	CASSSISRGGRLFF
NA	16	TRBV19	TRBD1	TRBJ1-5	TGTGCCAGTAGTGTAGACAGGGCATATAGCAATCAGCCCCAGCATTTT	CASSVDRAYSNQPQHF
NA	14	TRBV9	TRBD1	TRBJ1-4	TGTGCCAGCAGCGTAGGGGACAGCAATGAAAAACTGTTTTTT	CASSVGDSNEKLFF
NA	13	TRBV5-1	NA	TRBJ2-1	TGCGCCAGCAGCCTCGTCCCCTACAATGAGCAGTTCTTC	CASSLVPYNEQFF
NA	14	TRBV29-1	NA	TRBJ2-3	TGCAGCGCCGGATCGGGACTCCGCACAGATACGCAGTATTTT	CSAGSGLRTDTQYF
NA	16	TRBV6-1	NA	TRBJ1-2	TGTGCCAGCAGTGAACGGGAAGTCTTATCTAACTATGGCTACACCTTC	CASSEREVLSNYGYTF
NA	16	TRBV19	TRBD1	TRBJ1-5	TGTGCCAGTAGTCACAGACAGGGCGGCCGCAATCAGCCCCAGCATTTT	CASSHRQGGRNQPQHF
NA	10	TRBV29-1	NA	TRBJ1-1	TGCAGCGCAGTAGTTACTGAAGCTTTCTTT	CSAVVTEAFF
few	13	TRBV18	NA	TRBJ1-4	TGTGCCAGCTCGCAAGACAGCAATGAAAAACTGTTTTTT	CASSQDSNEKLFF
NA	15	TRBV24-1	TRBD1	TRBJ1-2	TGTGCCACCAGTGACCGCACCCAGGGGGCATCTGGCTACACCTTC	CATSDRTQGASGYTF
once	15	TRBV7-8	TRBD1	TRBJ2-2	TGTGCCAGCAGCTTAGCAGGGGGCGCGACCGGGGAGCTGTTTTTT	CASSLAGGATGELFF
few	16	TRBV6-5	NA	TRBJ1-6	TGTGCCAGCAGTTTTGAGGCCCCGACCTATAATTCACCCCTCCACTTT	CASSFEAPTYNSPLHF
NA	13	TRBV27	TRBD2	TRBJ2-5	TGTGCCAGCAGTTTGGTGGGGGGGGAGACCCAGTACTTC	CASSLVGGETQYF
once	15	TRBV7-9	TRBD2	TRBJ2-5	TGTGCCAGCAGCTTCCGTACGGGGGGGCTGGAGACCCAGTACTTC	CASSFRTGGLETQYF
NA	14	TRBV2	TRBD1	TRBJ1-1	TGTGCCAGCAGTCGATTCGACAGGGGCACTGAAGCTTTCTTT	CASSRFDRGTEAFF
NA	14	TRBV9	NA	TRBJ2-7	TGTGCCAGCAGCGTAGATCCCTCCTCCTACGAGCAGTACTTC	CASSVDPSSYEQYF
NA	14	TRBV2	NA	TRBJ2-5	TGTGCCAGCAGTGAAGCGGGGCTAACACAGACCCAGTACTTC	CASSEAGLTQTQYF
NA	15	TRBV14	NA	TRBJ2-2	TGTGCCAGCAGCCAATTGGTCGAGGGGGCCGGGGAGCTGTTTTTT	CASSQLVEGAGELFF
NA	14	TRBV6-2/TRBV6-3	NA	TRBJ2-5	TGTGCCAGCAGTTATGGAAACAGGAAAGAGACCCAGTACTTC	CASSYGNRKETQYF
NA	17	TRBV6-2/TRBV6-3	TRBD2	TRBJ2-1	TGTGCCAGCAGTTATCAGCGGGGGGGAAGCTCCTACAATGAGCAGTTCTTC	CASSYQRGGSSYNEQFF
NA	13	TRBV7-3	NA	TRBJ1-2	TGTGCCAGCAGCTTAGGTCAGGGTACTGGCTACACCTTC	CASSLGQGTGYTF
NA	15	TRBV5-5	NA	TRBJ2-3	TGTGCCAGCAGCTTGGCCGCGGGCACGGCAGATACGCAGTATTTT	CASSLAAGTADTQYF
once	13	TRBV6-6	TRBD1	TRBJ1-4	TGTGCCAGCACCCACAGGGGCGGGGAAAAACTGTTTTTT	CASTHRGGEKLFF
NA	14	TRBV4-1	NA	TRBJ2-7	TGCGCCAGCAGCCAACCCGGGACAAACGTCGAGCAGTACTTC	CASSQPGTNVEQYF
NA	14	TRBV6-5	NA	TRBJ1-2	TGTGCCAGCAGTTCTCTTTGGGGGGGCTATGGCTACACCTTC	CASSSLWGGYGYTF
NA	14	TRBV5-1	NA	TRBJ2-5	TGCGCCAGCAGCTTAGCGGGTTCCCAAGAGACCCAGTACTTC	CASSLAGSQETQYF
NA	13	TRBV7-9	NA	TRBJ2-2	TGTGCCAGCAGGGTACAGGGCCCCGGGGAGCTGTTTTTT	CASRVQGPGELFF
NA	17	TRBV12-5	TRBD1	TRBJ1-2	TGTGCTAGTGGCCCTCCGGGACAGGGTCTCGGAATGAGTGGCTACACCTTC	CASGPPGQGLGMSGYTF
NA	14	TRBV6-5	NA	TRBJ1-2	TGTGCCAGCACCCGAACCCAGGCAAGAGGGGGCTACACCTTC	CASTRTQARGGYTF
NA	16	TRBV4-1	NA	TRBJ1-2	TGCGCCAGCAGCTCGGAGGGGGGGCGAATCAACTATGGCTACACCTTC	CASSSEGGRINYGYTF
NA	14	TRBV30	TRBD2	TRBJ2-1	TGTGCCTGGATCCCGCGGGGGGTCTACAATGAGCAGTTCTTC	CAWIPRGVYNEQFF
NA	14	TRBV29-1	NA	TRBJ1-5	TGCAGCGTTGAGACCGGGAATAGCAATCAGCCCCAGCATTTT	CSVETGNSNQPQHF
NA	17	TRBV5-5	NA	TRBJ1-4	TGTGCCAGCAGCCAGACCCTCGGGGGAGCAACTAATGAAAAACTGTTTTTT	CASSQTLGGATNEKLFF
few	16	TRBV7-3	TRBD1	TRBJ2-2	TGTGCCAGCAGCGATGGGCGGACAGGGGTCACCGGGGAGCTGTTTTTT	CASSDGRTGVTGELFF